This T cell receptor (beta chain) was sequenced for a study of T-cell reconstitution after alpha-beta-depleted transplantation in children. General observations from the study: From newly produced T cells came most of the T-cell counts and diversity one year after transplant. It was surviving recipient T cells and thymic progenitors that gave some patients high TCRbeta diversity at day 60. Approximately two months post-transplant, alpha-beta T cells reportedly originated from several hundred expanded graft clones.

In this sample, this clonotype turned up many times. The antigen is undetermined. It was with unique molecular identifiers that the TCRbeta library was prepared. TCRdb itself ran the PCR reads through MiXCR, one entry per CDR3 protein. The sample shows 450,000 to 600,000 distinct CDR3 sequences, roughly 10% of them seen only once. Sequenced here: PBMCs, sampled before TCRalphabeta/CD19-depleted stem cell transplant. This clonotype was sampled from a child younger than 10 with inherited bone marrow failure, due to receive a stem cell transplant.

The chain's CDR3 is CASSSRLGRDTQYF. The CDR3 bases are TGTGCCAGCAGTTCCCGACTGGGACGCGATACGCAGTATTTT. The chain joins TRBV12-3 or TRBV12-4 to TRBJ2-3; D might be TRBD1 or TRBD2, each matching 5 bases. V was shortened by 4 bases and J by 6 bases, with 14 bases between the two germline ends. The CDR3 consists of 14 residues.